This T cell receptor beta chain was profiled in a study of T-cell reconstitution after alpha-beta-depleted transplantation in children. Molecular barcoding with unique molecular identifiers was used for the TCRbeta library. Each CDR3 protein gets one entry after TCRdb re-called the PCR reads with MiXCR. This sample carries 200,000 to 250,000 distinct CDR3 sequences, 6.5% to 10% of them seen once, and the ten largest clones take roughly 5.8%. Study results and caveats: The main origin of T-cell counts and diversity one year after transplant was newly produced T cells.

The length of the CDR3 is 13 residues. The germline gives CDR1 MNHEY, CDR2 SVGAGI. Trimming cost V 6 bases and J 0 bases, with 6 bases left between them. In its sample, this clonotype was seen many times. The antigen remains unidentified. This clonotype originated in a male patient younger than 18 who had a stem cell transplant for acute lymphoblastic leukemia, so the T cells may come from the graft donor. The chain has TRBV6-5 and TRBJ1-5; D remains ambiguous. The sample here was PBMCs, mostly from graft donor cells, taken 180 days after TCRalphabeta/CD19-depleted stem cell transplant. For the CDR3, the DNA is TGTGCCAGCAGATTTATTAGCAATCAGCCCCAGCATTTT. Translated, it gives CASRFISNQPQHF.